This entry lists 29 T cell receptor beta chains sequenced from one sample in a study of cytomegalovirus exposure and HLA in healthy donors. The PCR had 60 Vbeta and 13 Jbeta primers. Sequencing used immunoSEQ multiplex PCR; TCRdb keeps in-frame clones, though not all of them. This repertoire includes more than 95,000 clones. Material for sequencing was PBMCs. All receptors derive from a man between 35 and 55 years old in good health and CMV-seronegative.

In regard to this clone: The junction departs from germline at one end; a sequencing error may be responsible. This chain connects TRBV11-3 to TRBJ2-7; tentative D call: TRBD2 (6 bases). The CDR3 length is 15 residues. Germline V lookup: CDR1 SGHNT, CDR2 YENEEA. CDR3 nucleotide sequence: TGTGCCAGCAGCTTACGTAGCCTAGCGAATTACGAGCGGTACTTC. This codes for CASSLRSLANYERYF.

The CDR3 coding sequence is TGTGCCAGCAGCTTTGACAGGCCTCCCAATCAGCCCCAGCATTTT. Amino acids: CASSFDRPPNQPQHF. The rearrangement uses TRBV7-2 and TRBJ1-5; D might be TRBD1 (6 bases). This CDR3 comprises 15 residues. Germline V gene sequence: CDR1 SGHTA, CDR2 FQGNSA. V lost 3 bases to trimming and J lost 3 bases, with 12 bases between them.

This chain joins TRBV7-9 and TRBJ1-3, with TRBD1 matching 7 bases. The CDR3 runs 19 residues. Germline V gives CDR1 SEHNR, CDR2 FQNEAQ (reference sequence). V lost 2 bases and J lost 2; bases outside the gene matches: 15. The CDR3 spells CASSLSIPDRSGPGNTIYF. The CDR3 region has the DNA TGTGCCAGCAGCTTAAGCATACCGGACAGGTCGGGTCCTGGAAACACCATATATTTT.

DNA of the CDR3: TGTGCCAGCAGTGGGATCCGGGACAGGAGCTCCTACGAGCAGTACTTC. Its protein product is CASSGIRDRSSYEQYF. V usage is TRBV6-1 and J usage is TRBJ2-5; 8 positions match TRBD1. The DNA end is more similar to TRBJ2-7, so the J call may be wrong. Per germline, CDR1 MNHNS and CDR2 SASEGT. The CDR3 is 16 amino acids.

This chain joins TRBV29-1 and TRBJ1-4; D unclear. The V gene lost 5 bases and the J gene lost 0 bases, with 10 bases spanning the gap. This CDR3 is 14 amino acids long. Germline values: CDR1 SQVTM, CDR2 ANQGSEA. The CDR3 is CSVRGFATNEKLFF. CDR3 bases: TGCAGCGTTCGGGGTTTTGCAACTAATGAAAAACTGTTTTTT.

The chain combines TRBV7-9 with TRBJ2-7; TRBD1 might be the D (5 bases). The CDR3 has 15 amino acids. CDR1 and CDR2 (germline): SEHNR, FQNEAQ (reference sequence). The ends were cut back, 3 bases at V and 3 bases at J, with 15 bases in the middle. The CDR3 DNA reads TGTGCCAGCAGCTTGGGGCAGCTGGCCGTCTACGAGCAGTACTTC. Translated, it gives CASSLGQLAVYEQYF. Combining the CDR3 with reference TRBV7-9 and TRBJ2-7 gives the whole variable domain DTGVSQNPRHKITKRGQNVTFRCDPISEHNRLYWYRQTLGQGPEFLTYFQNEAQLEKSRLLSDRFSAERPKGSFSTLEIQRTEQGDSAMYLCASSLGQLAVYEQYFGPGTRLTVT.

J is TRBJ1-5 and V is TRBV30; 7 bases match TRBD1. J lost 2 bases, V lost 6 bases, and 1 base had no gene match. The germline V gene has CDR1 GTSNPN and CDR2 SVGIG (reference sequence). CDR3 length: 12 residues. CDR3 protein: CACDRGNQPQHF. The DNA of the CDR3 is TGTGCCTGTGACAGGGGCAATCAGCCCCAGCATTTT.

The rearrangement uses TRBV18 and TRBJ1-2; D is unclear. Trimming took off 3 bases at V and 2 bases at J, with 16 bases between the two ends. Germline V gene sequence: CDR1 KGHSH, CDR2 LQKENI. The length of the CDR3 is 16 residues. The CDR3 nucleotides are TGTGCCAGCTCACCTGTGCCAAATCCCAGGAACTATGGCTACACCTTC. Residues: CASSPVPNPRNYGYTF.

The V and J genes are TRBV11-3 and TRBJ1-2; D is uncertain. Trimming took 5 bases from V and 3 from J, leaving 13 bases between them. Per germline, CDR1 SGHNT and CDR2 YENEEA. The CDR3 contains 14 residues. This chain's CDR3 is CASSPGRADYGYTF. In nucleotides, the CDR3 is TGTGCCAGCAGCCCCGGGAGGGCGGACTATGGCTACACCTTC.

CDR3 coding DNA: TGTGCCAGCAGTCGAGGCTACGGGAACACTGAAGCTTTCTTT. Amino acids: CASSRGYGNTEAFF. This chain connects TRBV28 to TRBJ1-1; D not resolved. The CDR3 covers 14 residues. With 5 bases removed from V and 1 base from J, the gap between germline ends came to 11 bases. In germline, CDR1 is MDHEN, CDR2 SYDVKM. The full variable domain, completed using reference TRBV28 and TRBJ1-1, is DVKVTQSSRYLVKRTGEKVFLECVQDMDHENMFWYRQDPGLGLRLIYFSYDVKMKEKGDIPEGYSVSREKKERFSLILESASTNQTSMYLCASSRGYGNTEAFFGQGTRLTVV.

J is TRBJ2-1 and V is TRBV9; D is uncertain. The CDR3 spans 13 residues. The V and J ends lost 6 bases and 4 bases respectively, with 11 bases between them. CDR1 is SGDLS, CDR2 YYNGEE, per germline. The CDR3 nucleotides are TGTGCCAGCACCGCAACACCATACAATGAGCAGTTCTTC. As protein: CASTATPYNEQFF. Drawing the rest from reference TRBV9 and TRBJ2-1, the complete variable domain is DSGVTQTPKHLITATGQRVTLRCSPRSGDLSVYWYQQSLDQGLQFLIQYYNGEERAKGNILERFSAQQFPDLHSELNLSSLELGDSALYFCASTATPYNEQFFGPGTRLTVL.

The rearrangement links TRBV30 to TRBJ2-3; tentatively, D is TRBD2 (5 bases). Germline V gene lookup returns CDR1 GTSNPN and CDR2 SVGIG (reference sequence). The length of the CDR3 is 12 residues. The V end lost 0 bases, the J end lost 5 bases, and 6 bases lay between the germline ends. The CDR3 is CAWSVGRDTQYF. The CDR3 DNA reads as TGTGCCTGGAGTGTGGGGAGAGATACGCAGTATTTT.

The chain couples TRBV19 to TRBJ2-5; TRBD2 aligns across 14 bases. The CDR3 runs 14 residues. Looked up from germline, CDR1 is LNHDA and CDR2 is SQIVND (reference sequence). The junction had 3 bases not matched to a gene; V was cut back by 5 bases and J by 7 bases. DNA for the CDR3: TGTGCCAGTAGTGAGGGACTAGCGGGAGCGACCCAGTACTTC. Translating gives CASSEGLAGATQYF.

V and J are TRBV11-3 and TRBJ2-4, with 12 bases identical to TRBD2. Germline CDR1 and CDR2: SGHNT and YENEEA. V was pared by 1 base and J by 5 bases, with 15 bases of the junction left unmatched. The CDR3 consists of 20 residues. The CDR3 loop reads CASSLARTSGNQFRENIQYF. The CDR3 coding sequence is TGTGCCAGCAGCTTAGCGAGGACTAGCGGGAACCAGTTTCGCGAAAACATTCAGTACTTC. Based on the CDR3 plus reference TRBV11-3 and TRBJ2-4, the full variable domain is EAGVVQSPRYKIIEKKQPVAFWCNPISGHNTLYWYLQNLGQGPELLIRYENEEAVDDSQLPKDRFSAERLKGVDSTLKIQPAELGDSAVYLCASSLARTSGNQFRENIQYFGAGTRLSVL.

The rearrangement links TRBV7-9 to TRBJ2-7, with TRBD2 identical over 9 bases. The trim removed 0 bases at V and 2 bases at J, leaving 2 bases unmatched. The CDR3 sequence is 15 residues long. CDR1 is SEHNR, CDR2 FQNEAQ, per germline (reference sequence). The CDR3 nucleotides are TGTGCCAGCAGCTTAGCCGCGGGGGGGCCCTACGAGCAGTACTTC. As protein: CASSLAAGGPYEQYF. The full variable domain, in which reference TRBV7-9 and TRBJ2-7 provide the parts outside the CDR3, is DTGVSQNPRHKITKRGQNVTFRCDPISEHNRLYWYRQTLGQGPEFLTYFQNEAQLEKSRLLSDRFSAERPKGSFSTLEIQRTEQGDSAMYLCASSLAAGGPYEQYFGPGTRLTVT.

The chain couples TRBV13 to TRBJ1-5, with D perhaps matching TRBD1 (5 bases). Germline CDR1 is PRHDT and CDR2 is FYEKMQ (reference sequence). V lost 6 bases and J lost 6, with 9 bases in between. The CDR3 loop spans 12 amino acids. CDR3 sequence reads: CASSSGFQPQHF. The CDR3 nucleotides read TGTGCCAGCAGTTCAGGGTTTCAGCCCCAGCATTTT.

The chain couples TRBV10-3 to TRBJ1-5; D not certain. In germline, CDR1 is ENHRY, CDR2 SYGVKD. This CDR3 contains 14 residues. V was shortened by 4 bases and J by 0 bases, with 7 bases between the two germline ends. The CDR3 here is CAISVEVSNQPQHF. The CDR3 nucleotides are TGTGCCATCAGTGTGGAGGTTAGCAATCAGCCCCAGCATTTT.

The rearrangement links TRBV2 to TRBJ2-3; 7 bases align to TRBD2. J was trimmed by 6 bases and V by 6 bases; bases with no gene match: 9. The CDR3 is 14 amino acids. Germline loops: CDR1 SNHLY, CDR2 FYNNEI. The CDR3, as DNA: TGTGCCAGCAGGGGAGGGCAAGTGCGTGATACGCAGTATTTT. Its translation is CASRGGQVRDTQYF.

The chain employs TRBV2 and TRBJ2-1; 8 nucleotides agree with TRBD2. V dropped 8 bases and J dropped 9; count of bases not matched to a gene: 9. CDR1 and CDR2 (germline): SNHLY, FYNNEI. This CDR3 contains 13 residues. CDR3 coding DNA: TGTGCCAGCCAGTTTGAGCGGGAGAGTGAGCAGTTCTTC. This sequence encodes CASQFERESEQFF. Filled out from reference TRBV2 and TRBJ2-1, the complete variable domain reads EPEVTQTPSHQVTQMGQEVILRCVPISNHLYFYWYRQILGQKVEFLVSFYNNEISEKSEIFDDQFSVERPDGSNFTLKIRSTKLEDSAMYFCASQFERESEQFFGPGTRLTVL.

V is TRBV2 and J is TRBJ2-2, with 7 bases identical to TRBD1. The CDR3 is made up of 15 amino acids. J was trimmed by 2 bases and V by 6 bases; bases with no gene match: 6. Germline V CDR1 and CDR2: SNHLY, FYNNEI. The CDR3 nucleotides read TGTGCCAGCAGACCCGGGACAGTTAACACCGGGGAGCTGTTTTTT. Residues: CASRPGTVNTGELFF.

The gene calls are TRBV4-3 and TRBJ1-5; no clear D gene. The CDR3 contains 16 residues. Looked up from germline, CDR1 is LGHNA and CDR2 is YSLEER. The ends were cut back, 1 base at V and 2 bases at J, with 12 bases in the middle. CDR3 sequence: CASSQGRQKRNQPQHF. Written as DNA, the CDR3 is TGCGCCAGCAGCCAAGGGAGGCAGAAACGCAATCAGCCCCAGCATTTT.

The chain joins TRBV30 to TRBJ2-3; TRBD2 aligns across 8 bases. Germline V gene sequence: CDR1 GTSNPN, CDR2 SVGIG (reference sequence). The CDR3 is 15 residues long. CDR3 in DNA: TGTGCTGGCCATACTAGCGGCCTTAGCACAGATACGCAGTATTTT. It is translated as CAGHTSGLSTDTQYF. Full variable domain (missing parts from reference TRBV30 and TRBJ2-3): SQTIHQWPATLVQPVGSPLSLECTVEGTSNPNLYWYRQAAGRGLQLLFYSVGIGQISSEVPQNLSASRPQDRQFILSSKKLLLSDSGFYLCAGHTSGLSTDTQYFGPGTRLTVL.

The genes are TRBV11-2 and TRBJ2-7; possible D gene TRBD2, 5 bases. V lost 1 base and J lost 5, with 12 bases in between. Germline V gives CDR1 SGHAT, CDR2 FQNNGV. The CDR3 length is 14 residues. DNA of the CDR3: TGTGCCAGCAGCTTAGCGGGGAGTTCCAACGAGCAGTACTTC. This codes for CASSLAGSSNEQYF.

The rearrangement joins TRBV7-9 to TRBJ2-5, with D maybe TRBD2 (6 bases). This CDR3 is built from 18 residues. V shed 1 base and J shed 2 bases, with 20 bases lying between them. Germline assignment: CDR1 SEHNR and CDR2 FQNEAQ (reference sequence). CDR3 residues: CASSLGQAGRPAQETQYF. Here the CDR3 DNA reads TGTGCCAGCAGCTTAGGTCAGGCGGGGAGGCCGGCACAAGAGACCCAGTACTTC. Drawing the rest from reference TRBV7-9 and TRBJ2-5, the complete variable domain is DTGVSQNPRHKITKRGQNVTFRCDPISEHNRLYWYRQTLGQGPEFLTYFQNEAQLEKSRLLSDRFSAERPKGSFSTLEIQRTEQGDSAMYLCASSLGQAGRPAQETQYFGPGTRLLVL.

The V call is TRBV5-6, the J call TRBJ2-1, with 9 nucleotides matching TRBD2. This CDR3 spans 17 amino acids. CDR1 SGHDT and CDR2 YYEEEE come from the germline V gene. The V gene end was trimmed by 4 bases and the J gene end by 1 base; junction bases not matched to a gene: 9. The CDR3 sequence: CASSARSAGGSYNEQFF. DNA of the CDR3: TGTGCCAGCAGCGCGAGGTCGGCGGGAGGGTCCTACAATGAGCAGTTCTTC.

This chain connects TRBV10-3 to TRBJ1-2; D is unclear. The CDR3 totals 14 residues. Trimming took off 2 bases at V and 5 bases at J, with 12 bases between the two ends. Germline V gives CDR1 ENHRY, CDR2 SYGVKD. Here the CDR3 DNA reads TGTGCCATCAGTGAGGGTTTGGCTGTTTATGGCTACACCTTC. Protein sequence: CAISEGLAVYGYTF.

The chain links TRBV6-5 to TRBJ2-1, with 14 positions matching TRBD2. The CDR3 loop spans 16 amino acids. J was trimmed by 6 bases and V by 2 bases; bases with no gene match: 3. CDR1 and CDR2 (germline): MNHEY, SVGAGI. The CDR3 DNA reads TGTGCCAGCAGTTACCTGGGGACTAGCGGGAGCAATGAGCAGTTCTTC. Its protein product is CASSYLGTSGSNEQFF.

This chain links TRBV5-1 with TRBJ2-7; TRBD1 aligns across 9 bases. The CDR3 loop spans 14 amino acids. Germline V gives CDR1 SGHRS, CDR2 YFSETQ. J lost 5 bases, V lost 4 bases, and 7 bases had no gene match. The CDR3 DNA sequence: TGCGCCAGCAGCGGGGGGGACAGGGTTGACGAGCAGTACTTC. Translation gives CASSGGDRVDEQYF. Drawing the rest from reference TRBV5-1 and TRBJ2-7, the complete variable domain is KAGVTQTPRYLIKTRGQQVTLSCSPISGHRSVSWYQQTPGQGLQFLFEYFSETQRNKGNFPGRFSGRQFSNSRSEMNVSTLELGDSALYLCASSGGDRVDEQYFGPGTRLTVT.

This chain links TRBV6-6 with TRBJ2-7, with D perhaps TRBD1 (6 bases). Germline V gives CDR1 MNHNY, CDR2 SVGAGI (reference sequence). There are 13 residues in the CDR3. V lost 4 bases and J lost 1, with 8 bases in between. The CDR3, as DNA: TGTGCCAGCAGTTGGACAGATTCCTACGAGCAGTACTTC. Translated: CASSWTDSYEQYF.